This is a list of T cell receptor beta chains from one sample in a study of T cell responses to AZD1222 COVID-19 vaccine. Method: immunoSEQ multiplex PCR; TCRdb's copy keeps in-frame clones and lacks some. The repertoire holds tens of thousands of clones, with about nine tenths as singletons. The starting material was peripheral blood, obtained on day 0 of AZD1222 vaccination. Source of these receptors: an adult in good health. Both conserved end residues are part of each CDR3. D genes are given only for firm matches. Expanded clones are given a class, and other clones once, few, many or no size at all.

>13|TRBV5-4|.|.|TRBJ1-2
CASSWDNGYGYTF
TGTGCCAGCAGCTGGGACAATGGCTATGGCTACACCTTC
>15|TRBV5-1|.|.|TRBJ2-2
CATRRQGGDTGELFF
TGCGCCACTCGTCGCCAGGGGGGCGACACCGGGGAGCTGTTTTTT
>15|TRBV2|.|TRBD2|TRBJ2-5
CASRLAGVPGETQYF
TGTGCCAGCCGACTAGCGGGGGTCCCAGGAGAGACCCAGTACTTC
>13|TRBV2|.|TRBD2|TRBJ2-3
CASTAGVTDTQYF
TGTGCCAGCACAGCGGGGGTCACAGATACGCAGTATTTT
>16|TRBV7-8|once|TRBD2|TRBJ2-1
CASSLGLAVAYNEQFF
TGTGCCAGCAGCTTAGGCCTAGCGGTGGCCTACAATGAGCAGTTCTTC
>16|TRBV2|.|TRBD1|TRBJ1-2
CASSPTTGGAYYGYTF
TGTGCCAGCAGTCCGACCACAGGGGGCGCATACTATGGCTACACCTTC
>12|TRBV29-1|.|.|TRBJ1-2
CSVGTVTVGYTF
TGCAGCGTGGGGACGGTTACGGTTGGCTACACCTTC
>16|TRBV15|once|TRBD1|TRBJ1-6
CATSRGSGQSNSPLHF
TGTGCCACCAGCAGAGGGTCGGGACAGAGCAATTCACCCCTCCACTTT
>12|TRBV29-1|few|.|TRBJ1-1
CSASWGNTEAFF
TGCAGCGCATCATGGGGGAACACTGAAGCTTTCTTT
>15|TRBV28|.|TRBD1|TRBJ2-3
CASSPRGRGSDTQYF
TGTGCCAGCAGTCCCCGGGGCAGGGGGTCAGATACGCAGTATTTT
>15|TRBV2|.|TRBD1|TRBJ2-7
CASSELLQGAGEQYF
TGTGCCAGCAGTGAACTCTTACAGGGGGCGGGGGAGCAGTACTTC
>16|TRBV7-8|.|TRBD2|TRBJ2-5
CASSPRLAAPYWAQYF
TGTGCCAGCAGCCCCCGACTAGCGGCCCCCTACTGGGCCCAGTACTTC
>14|TRBV30|.|TRBD1|TRBJ1-2
CAWSAGGVRYGYTF
TGTGCCTGGAGTGCAGGGGGCGTTCGGTATGGCTACACCTTC